This T cell receptor beta chain is drawn from a study of T cell repertoires in cytomegalovirus infection. The overall study: HLA-B-restricted CMV epitopes that are well studied, plus recently identified HLA-C-restricted ones, were used by the study. In public TCR beta signatures, there were indications of both CMV infection and matching HLA type. General study findings and limits: The ex vivo response showed dominance by HLA-C-restricted CMV-specific TCR beta clonotypes. Cumulative frequency (of public TCR beta family members) identified carriers of CMV plus the relevant HLA.

As to this clonotype: The antigen is undetermined.

In TCRdb, the reads were re-called with MiXCR into one record per CDR3 protein. The table includes around 55,000 distinct CDR3 sequences, 20% to 25% detected once. Germline V gene sequence: CDR1 MDHEN, CDR2 SYDVKM. Trimming cost V 4 bases and J 3 bases, with 10 bases left between them. CDR3 length equals 13 residues. The TCR sequence derives from a human donor in good health (CMV status not recorded). Some clones in this sample may be carry-over from other donors' samples. The material was CD8+ T cells from cultured PBMCs, obtained from culture after CMV antigen stimulation. This chain connects TRBV28 to TRBJ2-7; no clear D gene. The CDR3, as DNA: TGTGCCAGCAGTTCGCTTAAGGGCTACGAGCAGTACTTC. Translated: CASSSLKGYEQYF.